This T cell receptor beta chain was sequenced for a study of T-cell reconstitution after alpha-beta-depleted transplantation in children (dated by TCRdb to 2015 to 2016). In terms of the full investigation: Using TCR repertoire profiling, the study quantitatively followed how T-cell immune reconstitution unfolded in children after TCRalphabeta/CD19-depleted allogeneic hematopoietic cell transplantation. General findings and caveats noted by the study authors: Over the following months the frequencies of hyperexpanded clones went down, and after one year T-cell counts and TCRbeta diversity were mostly credited to newly produced T cells. In some patients, the high TCRbeta diversity seen at day 60 was put down to recipient T cells and intrathymic progenitors that had survived conditioning. About two months after transplant, the apparently early recovery of alphabetaT-cell counts reportedly depended on just several hundred clones that had expanded rapidly and came from non-depleted graft cells.

Taken with the paper, the label for treatment or condition translates to: allogeneic hematopoietic cell transplantation with graft depleted of TCRalphabeta T cells and CD19 B cells. The children who served as transplant recipients had been given grafts of TCRalphabeta/CD19-depleted allogeneic hematopoietic cells. Spanning cysteine to phenylalanine, the CDR3 consists of 15 amino acids. Kept here is only the CDR3 DNA, which spans 45 bases and is read in frame from base 1. Relative to germline, V is 0 bases shorter and J is 9 bases shorter, with 15 bases between their ends. The germline V gene (reference sequence) sets CDR1 to PRHDT and CDR2 to FYEKMQ. This clonotype was observed a few times. No cognate antigen has been identified for it. Per-base qualities were not stored, and no clone one base away is much larger. Library creation used PCR. The data were produced on an Illumina HiSeq 2500. TCR libraries were prepared with molecular barcoding, using unique molecular identifiers to normalize TCRbeta repertoire quantification. TCRdb reprocessing: public reads trimmed at Q25 with fastp, clones called with MiXCR, in-frame beta chains kept. All rows with the same CDR3 protein become a single entry with the most common DNA and genes. This sample holds about 980,000 distinct CDR3 sequences; about 29% were observed only once. Roughly 30% of the sample lies in the top ten.

This clonotype was obtained from a boy less than two years old who had a stem cell transplant for SCID, so the T cells may come from the graft donor. Recombination connected TRBV13 to TRBJ2-1; the D gene cannot be resolved beyond TRBD1 or TRBD2, each matching 6 bases. This material consisted of PBMCs, mostly from graft donor cells, taken 360 days after TCRalphabeta/CD19-depleted stem cell transplant. The CDR3 region: CASSLGAAWGAEQFF. The DNA sequence follows: TGTGCCAGCAGCTTAGGGGCAGCCTGGGGGGCTGAGCAGTTCTTC.